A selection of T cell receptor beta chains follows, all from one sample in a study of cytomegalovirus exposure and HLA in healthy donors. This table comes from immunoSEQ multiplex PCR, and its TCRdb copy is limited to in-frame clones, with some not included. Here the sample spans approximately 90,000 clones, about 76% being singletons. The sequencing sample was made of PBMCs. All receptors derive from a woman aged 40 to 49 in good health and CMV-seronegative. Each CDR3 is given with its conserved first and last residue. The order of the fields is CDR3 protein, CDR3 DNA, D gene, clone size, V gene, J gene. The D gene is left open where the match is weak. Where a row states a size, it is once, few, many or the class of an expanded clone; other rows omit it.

CASGFRGTVNTEAFF	TGTGCCAGCGGATTCCGGGGAACAGTAAACACTGAAGCTTTCTTT	NA	NA	TRBV6-6	TRBJ1-1
CASSNTGGGVYKQFF	TGTGCCAGCAGTAATACAGGGGGCGGGGTGTATAAGCAGTTCTTC	TRBD1	NA	TRBV2	TRBJ2-1
CASRNYQETQYF	TGTGCCAGCAGGAACTACCAAGAGACCCAGTACTTC	NA	NA	TRBV27	TRBJ2-5
CASSSGQTNSPLHF	TGTGCCAGCAGCTCGGGACAAACAAATTCACCCCTCCACTTT	NA	once	TRBV5-5	TRBJ1-6
CAISGDREGQETQYF	TGTGCCATCAGTGGGGACAGGGAGGGACAAGAGACCCAGTACTTC	TRBD1	NA	TRBV10-3	TRBJ2-5
CASSLTTNNEQFF	TGCGCCAGCAGCTTGACGACAAACAATGAGCAGTTCTTC	NA	NA	TRBV5-1	TRBJ2-1
CSTQAEGFTF	TGCAGCACCCAAGCAGAGGGTTTCACCTTC	NA	once	TRBV29-1	TRBJ1-2
CASSLVGATDTQYF	TGTGCCAGCAGCTTAGTTGGGGCCACAGATACGCAGTATTTT	NA	once	TRBV7-2	TRBJ2-3
CASSLRDRAYEQYF	TGTGCCAGTAGTCTCCGGGACAGGGCCTACGAGCAGTACTTC	TRBD1	NA	TRBV19	TRBJ2-7
CSVEAGGEQYF	TGCAGCGTTGAGGCAGGGGGCGAGCAGTACTTC	TRBD1	NA	TRBV29-1	TRBJ2-7
CASSLGLNNPNEQFF	TGTGCCAGCAGCTTGGGGCTGAACAACCCCAATGAGCAGTTCTTC	NA	NA	TRBV5-4	TRBJ2-1
CAWSDGVPDTQYF	TGTGCCTGGAGCGACGGAGTCCCAGATACGCAGTATTTT	NA	NA	TRBV30	TRBJ2-3
CASSLSRGETQYF	TGTGCCAGCAGCTTATCTAGGGGAGAGACCCAGTACTTC	NA	few	TRBV11-1	TRBJ2-5
CASMWGGIDTDTQYF	TGTGCCAGCATGTGGGGGGGGATCGACACAGATACGCAGTATTTT	TRBD2	NA	TRBV6-6	TRBJ2-3
CASSFIQGAGTEAFF	TGCGCCAGCAGCTTTATACAGGGGGCCGGCACTGAAGCTTTCTTT	TRBD1	NA	TRBV5-1	TRBJ1-1
CSVGGQGQDEQFF	TGCAGCGTTGGGGGACAGGGACAGGATGAGCAGTTCTTC	TRBD1	NA	TRBV29-1	TRBJ2-1
CAMRPAGTNEQFF	TGTGCCATGAGACCAGCGGGGACTAATGAGCAGTTCTTC	TRBD2	NA	TRBV10-3	TRBJ2-1
CASSHDREAFF	TGTGCCAGCAGCCATGACAGGGAAGCTTTCTTT	NA	NA	TRBV7-2	TRBJ1-1
CASSITTGFGQPQHF	TGTGCCAGTAGTATAACGACAGGGTTCGGTCAGCCCCAGCATTTT	TRBD1	NA	TRBV19	TRBJ1-5
CASSEGWSEQYF	TGCGCCAGCAGTGAGGGATGGAGCGAGCAGTACTTC	NA	NA	TRBV10-2	TRBJ2-7
CASRLRGHTGELFF	TGTGCCAGCCGACTAAGGGGGCACACCGGGGAGCTGTTTTTT	TRBD1	NA	TRBV6-1	TRBJ2-2
CASSAQVTSGANVLTF	TGTGCCAGCAGTGCACAGGTGACCTCTGGGGCCAACGTCCTGACTTTC	NA	NA	TRBV6-1	TRBJ2-6
CASSFPLAGGATDTQYF	TGCGCCAGCAGCTTCCCTTTAGCGGGGGGGGCGACAGATACGCAGTATTTT	TRBD2	NA	TRBV5-1	TRBJ2-3
CASSVVGHSSSGNTIYF	TGTGCCAGCAGCGTAGTGGGACACTCTTCCTCTGGAAACACCATATATTTT	NA	NA	TRBV9	TRBJ1-3
CASSLGGGAYTEAFF	TGCGCCAGCAGCTTGGGTGGGGGGGCGTACACTGAAGCTTTCTTT	NA	NA	TRBV5-1	TRBJ1-1
CASSIGGSNQPQHF	TGTGCCAGTAGTATAGGCGGCAGCAATCAGCCCCAGCATTTT	NA	NA	TRBV19	TRBJ1-5
CASGLAPLYEQYF	TGTGCCAGCGGACTAGCCCCTTTATACGAGCAGTACTTC	TRBD2	NA	TRBV6-1	TRBJ2-7
CSVVVTGGTEAFF	TGCAGCGTTGTCGTAACAGGCGGCACTGAAGCTTTCTTT	NA	NA	TRBV29-1	TRBJ1-1
CASPQGPGTEAFF	TGTGCCAGTCCCCAGGGCCCAGGCACTGAAGCTTTCTTT	NA	NA	TRBV9	TRBJ1-1
CASSFGVSSGNTIYF	TGTGCCAGCAGTTTCGGGGTCAGCTCTGGAAACACCATATATTTT	NA	NA	TRBV28	TRBJ1-3
CASSLGTGGSQPQHF	TGTGCCAGCAGCCTTGGGACAGGGGGGAGTCAGCCCCAGCATTTT	TRBD1	NA	TRBV5-8	TRBJ1-5
CASSLSQNYEQYF	TGTGCCAGCAGCTTATCACAAAACTACGAGCAGTACTTC	NA	NA	TRBV7-7	TRBJ2-7
CATSLSGYEQYF	TGTGCCACCAGCCTAAGCGGGTACGAGCAGTACTTC	NA	NA	TRBV15	TRBJ2-7